The 2 T cell receptor beta chains in this list originate from one sample, sequenced in a study of cytomegalovirus exposure and HLA in healthy donors. Use of 60 Vbeta and 13 Jbeta primers characterized the PCR. Here immunoSEQ multiplex PCR was the method, and the copy in TCRdb shows in-frame clones only, minus some. Of 95,000 to 150,000 clones listed, about three quarters are singletons. Specimen: PBMCs. These receptors came from a woman aged 40 to 50 in good health and CMV-seropositive.

This chain connects TRBV7-2 to TRBJ2-2; 8 bases are shared with TRBD1. The V gene end was trimmed by 4 bases and the J gene end by 2 bases; junction bases not matched to a gene: 6. The CDR3 runs 16 residues. Germline V gives CDR1 SGHTA, CDR2 FQGNSA. The chain's CDR3 is CASSSRQGINTGELFF. In nucleotides, the CDR3 is TGTGCCAGCAGCTCGAGACAGGGGATCAACACCGGGGAGCTGTTTTTT.

This chain uses TRBV19 with TRBJ2-6, with D perhaps TRBD1 (6 bases). V lost 3 bases, J lost 2 bases, and 14 bases lay in between. The CDR3 sequence is 17 residues long. Germline V lookup: CDR1 LNHDA, CDR2 SQIVND (reference sequence). The CDR3 loop is CASSILRAGAGANVLTF. The CDR3 DNA sequence: TGTGCCAGTAGTATCCTCAGGGCAGGGGCTGGGGCCAACGTCCTGACTTTC.